These 20 T cell receptor beta chains originate from one sample sequenced in a study of radiotherapy plus CTLA-4 blockade in lung cancer. Libraries were prepared by immunoSEQ multiplex PCR; TCRdb keeps only in-frame clonotypes and omits some of them. The data hold 64,000 or so clones, with less than 75% observed a single time. This specimen was peripheral blood, taken from a patient treated with radiotherapy plus ipilimumab. Every receptor here comes from a human donor with non-small cell lung cancer whose response to radiotherapy plus ipilimumab could not be evaluated.

Points on this clone: This CDR3 is also generated by other DNA sequences in the sample. This chain connects TRBV28 to TRBJ1-6, with TRBD1 identical over 9 bases. J lost 10 bases, V lost 2 bases, and 6 bases had no gene match. This CDR3 has 15 amino acids. Germline-derived CDR1 and CDR2 are MDHEN and SYDVKM. The CDR3 sequence: CASSLGQGYRSPLHF. CDR3 coding DNA: TGTGCCAGCAGTTTAGGACAGGGGTACCGCTCACCCCTCCACTTT. Filled out from reference TRBV28 and TRBJ1-6, the complete variable domain reads DVKVTQSSRYLVKRTGEKVFLECVQDMDHENMFWYRQDPGLGLRLIYFSYDVKMKEKGDIPEGYSVSREKKERFSLILESASTNQTSMYLCASSLGQGYRSPLHFGNGTRLTVT.

The chain employs TRBV7-9 and TRBJ2-3, with TRBD2 identical over 8 bases. V dropped 2 bases and J dropped 14; count of bases not matched to a gene: 12. The CDR3 is 14 amino acids. Germline values: CDR1 SEHNR, CDR2 FQNEAQ (reference sequence). The DNA of the CDR3 is TGTGCCAGCAGCTTACTAGGACTAGCTTCAGATCGGTATTTT. It is translated as CASSLLGLASDRYF.

This clone was picked up one time. The CDR3 protein is CASSDALGTKAYEQYF. CDR3 in DNA: TGTGCCAGCAGTGATGCCCTCGGGACAAAAGCCTACGAGCAGTACTTC. This sequence joins TRBV6-1 and TRBJ2-7; D may be TRBD1 (6 bases). The V end lost 3 bases, the J end lost 2 bases, and 17 bases lay between the germline ends. The germline CDR1 and CDR2 sequences are MNHNS and SASEGT. The CDR3 spans 16 residues.

DNA of the CDR3: TGTGCCAGCAGTGAACCCACAGTCCCCGGGGAGCTGTTTTTT. It yields the protein CASSEPTVPGELFF. The chain combines TRBV6-1 with TRBJ2-2; D is unclear. Trimming took off 2 bases at V and 6 bases at J, with 10 bases between the two ends. Germline CDR1 is MNHNS and CDR2 is SASEGT. The CDR3 length is 14 residues.

The V call is TRBV6-9, the J call TRBJ2-1, with TRBD2 matching over 10 bases. V lost 8 bases, J lost 5 bases, and 6 bases stayed unmatched. Germline CDR1 reads MNHGY; CDR2 reads SVAAGI. The CDR3 is 14 residues long. The CDR3 loop reads CASPLAGANNEQFF. The CDR3 DNA is TGTGCCAGCCCCCTAGCGGGGGCAAACAATGAGCAGTTCTTC.

The J gene is TRBJ2-3, the V gene TRBV6-5; 8 positions match TRBD2. The CDR3 has 15 amino acids. The ends lost 0 bases at V and 6 bases at J; junction bases unmatched: 5. Germline lookup yields CDR1 MNHEY and CDR2 SVGAGI. The CDR3: CASSYSAGGGDTQYF. The CDR3 DNA follows: TGTGCCAGCAGTTACTCGGCCGGGGGGGGTGATACGCAGTATTTT.

V usage is TRBV7-9 and J usage is TRBJ1-1; the D is unclear. This CDR3 region has 13 residues. V dropped 5 bases and J dropped 2 bases, with 9 bases sitting between them. Per germline, CDR1 SEHNR and CDR2 FQNEAQ (reference sequence). The DNA for the CDR3 is TGTGCCAGCAGCCAGAATACCAACACTGAAGCTTTCTTT. Protein: CASSQNTNTEAFF.

The rearrangement links TRBV2 to TRBJ2-5; 11 bases line up with TRBD2. The J call may be wrong; the DNA end is better matched by TRBJ2-7. CDR1 SNHLY and CDR2 FYNNEI come from the germline V gene. This CDR3 comprises 14 residues. The DNA for the CDR3 is TGTGCCAGCAGTGGGGGACTAGCGGCCTACGAGCAGTACTTC. Amino acid sequence: CASSGGLAAYEQYF.

This clone was observed a few times. CDR3 loop: CASRIQGHGNTIYF. The CDR3 DNA reads TGTGCCAGCAGGATACAGGGGCATGGAAACACCATATATTTT. The J gene is TRBJ1-3, the V gene TRBV6-6; 7 nucleotides match TRBD1. With 6 bases clipped from V and 3 bases from J, the junction kept 5 bases outside the gene matches. This CDR3 region has 14 residues. From germline, CDR1 is MNHNY and CDR2 SVGAGI (reference sequence).

The J gene is TRBJ2-7, the V gene TRBV9; TRBD1 matches 8 bases. The CDR3 runs 15 residues. V lost 3 bases, J lost 3 bases, and 8 bases stayed unmatched. Germline values: CDR1 SGDLS, CDR2 YYNGEE. CDR3 in amino acids: CASSGETGADYEQYF. The CDR3 nucleotides are TGTGCCAGCAGCGGAGAGACAGGGGCCGACTACGAGCAGTACTTC.

The genes are TRBV6-1 and TRBJ1-2; a possible D gene is TRBD1 (6 bases). CDR3 length: 13 amino acids. Trimming cost V 2 bases and J 8 bases, with 12 bases left between them. Germline values: CDR1 MNHNS, CDR2 SASEGT. CDR3 amino acids: CASSEKDSRGYTF. The CDR3 bases are TGTGCCAGCAGTGAAAAGGACAGTCGGGGCTACACCTTC.

This clone was counted at least ten times. The chain links TRBV2 to TRBJ1-1, with D perhaps matching TRBD1 (6 bases). V was cut by 7 bases and J by 0 bases, with 15 bases left in between. This CDR3 has 15 amino acids. Germline assignment: CDR1 SNHLY and CDR2 FYNNEI. The CDR3 nucleotides read TGTGCCAGCACGGACAGCACGCGTATGAACACTGAAGCTTTCTTT. It yields the protein CASTDSTRMNTEAFF.

The V and J genes are TRBV19 and TRBJ2-3, with 7 nucleotides matching TRBD1. The CDR3 length is 17 residues. With V trimmed by 3 bases and J by 3 bases, 12 bases remained unmatched. In germline, CDR1 is LNHDA, CDR2 SQIVND (reference sequence). The CDR3 here is CASSMPRGTPLTDTQYF. DNA of the CDR3: TGTGCCAGTAGTATGCCCAGGGGGACACCTTTAACAGATACGCAGTATTTT.

The sample holds a few counts of this clone. The rearrangement links TRBV28 to TRBJ2-1; 10 bases are shared with TRBD1. The CDR3 sequence is 15 residues long. Germline V lookup: CDR1 MDHEN, CDR2 SYDVKM. With 5 bases clipped from V and 7 bases from J, the junction kept 8 bases outside the gene matches. The CDR3 loop reads CASSLAGTGANEQFF. The CDR3 DNA is TGTGCCAGCAGTCTGGCCGGGACAGGGGCGAATGAGCAGTTCTTC. The whole variable domain, filled in from reference TRBV28 and TRBJ2-1, reads DVKVTQSSRYLVKRTGEKVFLECVQDMDHENMFWYRQDPGLGLRLIYFSYDVKMKEKGDIPEGYSVSREKKERFSLILESASTNQTSMYLCASSLAGTGANEQFFGPGTRLTVL.

The J gene is TRBJ2-2, the V gene TRBV10-3; TRBD1 aligns across 10 bases. The trim removed 1 base at V and 7 bases at J, leaving 3 bases unmatched. The length of the CDR3 is 15 residues. Germline V lookup: CDR1 ENHRY, CDR2 SYGVKD. CDR3 bases: TGTGCCATCAGTGAGTTTCGGGACAGGGGCGGGGAGCTGTTTTTT. Amino acid sequence: CAISEFRDRGGELFF.

This clone was detected a few times. The V gene is TRBV18, the J gene TRBJ1-1, with 7 bases fitting TRBD1. This CDR3 is 16 amino acids long. Trimming removed 2 bases from V and 4 bases from J; junction bases left unmatched: 10. Germline CDR1 KGHSH, CDR2 LQKENI. CDR3 region: CASSPNPDAGGTEAFF. In DNA, the CDR3 is TGTGCCAGCTCACCAAACCCGGACGCAGGGGGCACTGAAGCTTTCTTT.

The CDR3 sequence is CASSQDGGVRQPQHF. CDR3 DNA sequence: TGTGCCAGCAGCCAAGACGGGGGGGTTCGGCAGCCCCAGCATTTT. The rearrangement links TRBV4-2 to TRBJ1-5; TRBD1 is a possible D gene (5 bases). CDR3 length: 15 amino acids. Germline CDR1 reads LGHNA; CDR2 reads YNFKEQ. V lost 0 bases, J lost 7 bases, and 13 bases lay in between.

The gene calls are TRBV9 and TRBJ2-3; tentatively, D is TRBD2 (5 bases). CDR1 SGDLS and CDR2 YYNGEE come from the germline V gene. This CDR3 contains 17 residues. Trimming cost V 0 bases and J 1 base, with 15 bases left between them. Written as DNA, the CDR3 is TGTGCCAGCAGCGTAGGAAATTGGGGAGCTGGCACAGATACGCAGTATTTT. Translation gives CASSVGNWGAGTDTQYF.

This chain links TRBV12-5 with TRBJ2-3; 10 bases fit TRBD2. V shed 5 bases, J shed 2 bases, and the junction held 4 bases outside the gene matches. Germline CDR1 and CDR2: LGHNT and FRNRAP. This CDR3 is built from 15 residues. Here the CDR3 reads CASGPSGSFTDTQYF. CDR3 coding DNA: TGTGCTAGTGGTCCTAGCGGGAGCTTCACAGATACGCAGTATTTT.

Here the CDR3 reads CSVEITGVGELFF. CDR3 nucleotide sequence: TGCAGCGTGGAAATCACAGGGGTCGGGGAGCTGTTTTTT. This chain connects TRBV29-1 to TRBJ2-2, with TRBD1 matching 7 bases. Germline V gene sequence: CDR1 SQVTM, CDR2 ANQGSEA. V dropped 6 bases and J dropped 7; count of bases not matched to a gene: 8. CDR3 length: 13 amino acids.